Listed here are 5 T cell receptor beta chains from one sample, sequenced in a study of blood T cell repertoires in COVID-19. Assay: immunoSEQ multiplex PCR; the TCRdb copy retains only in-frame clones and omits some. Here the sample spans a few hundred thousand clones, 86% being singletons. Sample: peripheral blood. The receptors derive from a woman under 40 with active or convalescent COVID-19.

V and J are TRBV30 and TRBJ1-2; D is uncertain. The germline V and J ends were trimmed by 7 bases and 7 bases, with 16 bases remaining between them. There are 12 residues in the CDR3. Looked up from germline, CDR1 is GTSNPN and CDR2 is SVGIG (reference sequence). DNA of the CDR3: TGTGCCTTCGACGGGGTCGGCGCTGGCTACACCTTC. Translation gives CAFDGVGAGYTF.

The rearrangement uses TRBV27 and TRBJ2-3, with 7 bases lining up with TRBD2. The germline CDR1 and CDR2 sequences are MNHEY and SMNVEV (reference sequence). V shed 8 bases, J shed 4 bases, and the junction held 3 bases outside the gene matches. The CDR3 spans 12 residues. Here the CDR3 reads CASGLGPDTQYF. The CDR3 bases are TGTGCCAGCGGACTAGGTCCAGATACGCAGTATTTT.

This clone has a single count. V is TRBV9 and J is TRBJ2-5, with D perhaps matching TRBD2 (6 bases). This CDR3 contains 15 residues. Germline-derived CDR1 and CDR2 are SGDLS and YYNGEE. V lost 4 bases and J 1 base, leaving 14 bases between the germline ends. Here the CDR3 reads CASSPGGGLQETQYF. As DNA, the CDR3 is TGTGCCAGCAGCCCCGGTGGAGGGCTCCAAGAGACCCAGTACTTC. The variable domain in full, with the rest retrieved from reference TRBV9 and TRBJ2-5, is DSGVTQTPKHLITATGQRVTLRCSPRSGDLSVYWYQQSLDQGLQFLIQYYNGEERAKGNILERFSAQQFPDLHSELNLSSLELGDSALYFCASSPGGGLQETQYFGPGTRLLVL.

The CDR3 DNA reads TGCGCCAGCAGCCAAGTCAGCGACAGGGGGTCTGGAAACACCATATATTTT. Translating it yields CASSQVSDRGSGNTIYF. The chain employs TRBV4-3 and TRBJ1-3, with 9 positions matching TRBD1. The CDR3 has 17 residues. Germline loops: CDR1 LGHNA, CDR2 YSLEER. The V gene end was trimmed by 1 base and the J gene end by 1 base; junction bases not matched to a gene: 5.

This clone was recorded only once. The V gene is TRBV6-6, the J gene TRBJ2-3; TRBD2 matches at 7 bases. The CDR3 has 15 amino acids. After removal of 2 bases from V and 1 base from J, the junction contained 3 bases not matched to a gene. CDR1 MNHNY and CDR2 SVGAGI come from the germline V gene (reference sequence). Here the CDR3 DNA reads TGTGCCAGCAGTTACACCCGGGGGGGCACAGATACGCAGTATTTT. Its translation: CASSYTRGGTDTQYF.